Shown below are 4 T cell receptor beta chains from a single sample sequenced in a study of T-cell memory formation after mild COVID-19. TCRdb passed the 5' RACE reads through MiXCR, listing each CDR3 protein once. The sample lists around 340,000 distinct CDR3 sequences; roughly 13% were seen once. The specimen was PBMCs or a T cell subset sorted from them (not recorded which). Source of these receptors: a man younger than 35 who had mild COVID-19 (a few samples of this study predate the infection). Cell type and time point are not known.

The gene calls are TRBV6-1 and TRBJ1-2, with a tentative D call TRBD1 (5 bases). CDR1 and CDR2 from the germline V gene are MNHNS and SASEGT. V gave up 10 bases and J gave up 5 bases, with 23 bases separating them. This CDR3 has 15 amino acids. CDR3 loop: CATLAGGAAGYGYTF. CDR3 coding DNA: TGTGCCACCCTGGCTGGCGGGGCGGCGGGTTATGGCTACACCTTC.

This clonotype has just a few counts. The chain has TRBV5-1 and TRBJ2-3; 8 nucleotides match TRBD1. J was trimmed by 3 bases and V by 7 bases; bases with no gene match: 7. The CDR3 spans 14 residues. Germline V gives CDR1 SGHRS, CDR2 YFSETQ. The CDR3 sequence is CASRPGQATDTQYF. In nucleotides, the CDR3 is TGCGCCAGCCGCCCGGGACAGGCTACAGATACGCAGTATTTT.

This clonotype was detected a few times. The gene calls are TRBV7-6 and TRBJ2-5; D call uncertain. CDR3 length: 15 residues. V was pared by 3 bases and J by 3 bases, with 14 bases between. Per the germline V gene, CDR1 is SGHVS and CDR2 is FNYEAQ. The DNA for the CDR3 is TGTGCCAGCAGCTTTAGCCCACGGAAAAAAGAGACCCAGTACTTC. This codes for CASSFSPRKKETQYF. The full variable domain, with the rest looked up from reference TRBV7-6 and TRBJ2-5, is GAGVSQSPRYKVTKRGQDVALRCDPISGHVSLYWYRQALGQGPEFLTYFNYEAQQDKSGLPNDRFSAERPEGSISTLTIQRTEQRDSAMYRCASSFSPRKKETQYFGPGTRLLVL.

The V and J genes are TRBV20-1 and TRBJ2-2; TRBD2 matches at 9 bases. There are 14 residues in the CDR3. V shed 5 bases, J shed 2 bases, and the junction held 3 bases outside the gene matches. Germline values: CDR1 DFQATT, CDR2 SNEGSKA (reference sequence). CDR3 in amino acids: CSASRGGNTGELFF. In DNA, the CDR3 is TGCAGTGCTTCGCGGGGGGGCAACACCGGGGAGCTGTTTTTT.